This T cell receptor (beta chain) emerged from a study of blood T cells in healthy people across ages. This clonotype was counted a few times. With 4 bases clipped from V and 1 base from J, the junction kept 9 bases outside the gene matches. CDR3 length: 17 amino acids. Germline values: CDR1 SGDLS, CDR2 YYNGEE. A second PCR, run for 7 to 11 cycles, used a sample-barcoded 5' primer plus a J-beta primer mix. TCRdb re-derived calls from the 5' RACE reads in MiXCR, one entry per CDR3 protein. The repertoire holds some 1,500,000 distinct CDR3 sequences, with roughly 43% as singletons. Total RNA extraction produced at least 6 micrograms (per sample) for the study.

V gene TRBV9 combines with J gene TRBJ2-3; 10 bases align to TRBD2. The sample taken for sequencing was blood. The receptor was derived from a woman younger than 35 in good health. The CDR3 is CASSTAPTSGGTDTQYF. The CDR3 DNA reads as TGTGCCAGCAGCACTGCCCCCACTAGCGGGGGCACAGATACGCAGTATTTT.